The clone carrying this TCR beta chain was recorded at least ten times. This specimen belongs to a study of T cells in Graves' hyperthyroidism and ophthalmopathy. Amplification yielded TCR beta CDR3 regions, with RNA transcripts as the source. In the first-round RT-PCR of the TCR CDR3, the HTBI primer set was used. MiXCR, applied by TCRdb to the multiplex PCR reads, yields one record per CDR3 protein. The table lists some 350,000 distinct CDR3 sequences, about a fifth of them singletons, with approximately 4% in the top ten. No ophthalmopathy progression within 18 months constituted stable Graves' hyperthyroidism. This TCR derives from a woman aged 18-29 years with Graves' hyperthyroidism. The sample was blood.

In nucleotides, the CDR3 is TGTGCCAGCAGCGCTCAGGGGGCGAGAAACTATGGCTACACCTTC. Residues: CASSAQGARNYGYTF. The J gene is TRBJ1-2, the V gene TRBV6-5; 8 bases map to TRBD1. Germline lookup yields CDR1 MNHEY and CDR2 SVGAGI. With 6 bases clipped from V and 2 bases from J, the junction kept 8 bases outside the gene matches. The CDR3 consists of 15 residues.